This is a list of T cell receptor beta chains from one sample in a study of control samples from healthy donors and cancer patients. Sequencing used immunoSEQ multiplex PCR; TCRdb keeps in-frame clones, though not all of them. The data contain a few hundred thousand clones, approximately 92% of them singletons. The sample comprised PBMCs. Source of these receptors: a middle-aged man with head and neck cancer. The CDR3 runs from the conserved cysteine through the conserved F or W. A D gene is named only where the DNA matches it firmly. Rows may omit the clone size; those that give it use once, few, many or a size class.

>TRBD1|15|TRBV24-1|few|TRBJ2-3
CATSRGTGNSDTQYF
TGTGCCACTTCCCGCGGGACAGGGAATTCAGATACGCAGTATTTT
>-|14|TRBV6-5|-|TRBJ2-2
CASIGQGNTGELFF
TGTGCCAGCATAGGGCAGGGGAACACCGGGGAGCTGTTTTTT
>-|14|TRBV6-6|-|TRBJ1-4
CASSLSAGNEKLFF
TGTGCCAGCAGTTTATCCGCTGGTAATGAAAAACTGTTTTTT
>TRBD1|12|TRBV5-6|-|TRBJ1-1
CASSLGQGEAFF
TGTGCCAGCAGCTTAGGACAGGGTGAAGCTTTCTTT
>-|15|TRBV7-6|-|TRBJ1-6
CASSTPGGRNSPLHF
TGTGCCAGCAGTACCCCCGGGGGAAGAAATTCACCCCTCCACTTT
>TRBD1|16|TRBV4-3|-|TRBJ2-3
CASSSQDRQGVDTQYF
TGCGCCAGCAGTTCTCAAGATAGACAGGGCGTAGATACGCAGTATTTT
>-|15|TRBV9|-|TRBJ2-2
CASSPVNTNTGELFF
TGTGCCAGCAGCCCCGTGAATACGAACACCGGGGAGCTGTTTTTT
>TRBD2|15|TRBV5-4|-|TRBJ2-1
CASSSGLASYNEQFF
TGTGCCAGCAGCAGCGGACTAGCTTCCTACAATGAGCAGTTCTTC
>-|12|TRBV28|-|TRBJ2-7
CASSFGNYEQYF
TGTGCCAGCAGTTTTGGAAACTACGAGCAGTACTTC
>-|13|TRBV3-1/TRBV3-2|-|TRBJ1-3
CASSTGGTNTIYF
TGTGCCAGCTCAACGGGGGGGACCAACACCATATATTTT
>-|15|TRBV11-1|once|TRBJ1-1
CASSSLAGWATEAFF
TGTGCCAGCAGCTCTTTGGCAGGGTGGGCCACTGAAGCTTTCTTT
>-|14|TRBV19|-|TRBJ1-1
CASSRTGSNTEAFF
TGTGCCAGTAGTCGGACCGGGTCGAACACTGAAGCTTTCTTT
>TRBD1|14|TRBV19|-|TRBJ1-1
CASTSGQGRTEAFF
TGTGCCAGTACCTCGGGACAGGGGCGCACTGAAGCTTTCTTT
>TRBD2|15|TRBV28|-|TRBJ2-7
CASSPLLAGGYEQYF
TGTGCCAGCAGCCCTTTACTAGCGGGAGGGTACGAGCAGTACTTC
>-|17|TRBV5-5|-|TRBJ2-2
CASSLLFGGSVTGELFF
TGTGCCAGCAGCTTGTTGTTTGGGGGCTCGGTCACCGGGGAGCTGTTTTTT
>-|12|TRBV28|-|TRBJ2-7
CASSRTGYEQYF
TGTGCCAGCAGTCGGACGGGCTACGAGCAGTACTTC
>-|13|TRBV12-3/TRBV12-4|-|TRBJ2-5
CASSWGGLETQYF
TGTGCCAGCAGTTGGGGGGGGCTAGAGACCCAGTACTTC
>-|16|TRBV27|-|TRBJ1-1
CASSPYPRGVGTEAFF
TGTGCCAGCAGTCCCTACCCCAGGGGAGTAGGCACTGAAGCTTTCTTT
>-|15|TRBV7-2|-|TRBJ1-5
CASSLEFQGYQPQHF
TGTGCCAGCAGCTTAGAATTCCAAGGTTATCAGCCCCAGCATTTT
>TRBD2|16|TRBV19|-|TRBJ2-1
CASVGASGRAYNEQFF
TGTGCCAGTGTCGGGGCTAGCGGGAGGGCCTACAATGAGCAGTTCTTC
>TRBD1|14|TRBV27|-|TRBJ2-7
CASRADRDAYEQYF
TGTGCCAGCAGAGCGGACAGGGACGCATACGAGCAGTACTTC
>TRBD1|15|TRBV28|-|TRBJ2-2
CALLDRTGTTGELFF
TGTGCCCTTCTTGATCGGACAGGGACCACCGGGGAGCTGTTTTTT
>-|14|TRBV28|-|TRBJ2-7
CASSSTGGSYEQYF
TGTGCCAGCTCCTCAACTGGGGGATCCTACGAGCAGTACTTC
>-|12|TRBV10-2|-|TRBJ2-7
CASSVPPREQYF
TGCGCCAGCAGTGTTCCCCCACGCGAGCAGTACTTC
>TRBD1|18|TRBV7-6|once|TRBJ1-4
CASSSLRQGQATNEKLFF
TGTGCCAGCAGCTCGTTGCGACAGGGGCAAGCAACTAATGAAAAACTGTTTTTT
>-|16|TRBV7-8|-|TRBJ2-1
CASSLERPTERGEQFF
TGTGCCAGCAGCTTAGAGCGCCCAACCGAGCGAGGTGAGCAGTTCTTC
>-|15|TRBV28|-|TRBJ1-2
CASSLLGGARYGYTF
TGTGCCAGCAGTTTATTGGGGGGGGCCCGGTATGGCTACACCTTC
>TRBD1|16|TRBV7-2|-|TRBJ1-3
CASSLLPGQEGNTIYF
TGTGCCAGCAGCTTACTACCGGGACAGGAGGGAAACACCATATATTTT
>-|15|TRBV19|-|TRBJ2-1
CASSIPRTGLDEQFF
TGTGCCAGTAGTATTCCCCGAACGGGGCTTGATGAGCAGTTCTTC
>-|14|TRBV24-1|-|TRBJ2-4
CATSDSLLSNIQYF
TGTGCCACCAGTGATTCACTTCTATCAAACATTCAGTACTTC
>-|14|TRBV6-6|-|TRBJ1-1
CASSYLEQNTEAFF
TGTGCCAGCAGTTACCTAGAACAGAACACTGAAGCTTTCTTT
>TRBD2|16|TRBV4-2|-|TRBJ2-3
CASSQTASGDTDTQYF
TGTGCCAGCAGCCAAACGGCTAGCGGGGACACAGATACGCAGTATTTT
>TRBD1|14|TRBV19|-|TRBJ2-3
CASQTGLITDTQYF
TGTGCCTCACAGACAGGGCTTATAACAGATACGCAGTATTTT
>TRBD1|14|TRBV11-2|-|TRBJ2-7
CASSHRTGGGEQYF
TGTGCCAGCAGCCATCGGACAGGGGGTGGCGAGCAGTACTTC
>-|15|TRBV6-6|-|TRBJ2-5
CASRPALVGAGTQYF
TGTGCCAGCAGACCAGCCCTAGTTGGGGCGGGGACCCAGTACTTC
>-|14|TRBV7-2|-|TRBJ1-4
CASSLNPVREKLFF
TGTGCCAGCAGCTTAAACCCGGTTCGTGAAAAACTGTTTTTT
>-|14|TRBV5-4|-|TRBJ2-2
CASSLARGAGELFF
TGTGCCAGCAGCTTAGCCCGTGGGGCCGGGGAGCTGTTTTTT
>-|13|TRBV5-5|-|TRBJ1-1
CASSLAGDTEAFF
TGTGCCAGCAGCTTGGCAGGGGACACTGAAGCTTTCTTT
>-|13|TRBV7-9|few|TRBJ2-2
CASSPPRTGELFF
TGTGCCAGCAGCCCTCCGAGAACCGGGGAGCTGTTTTTT
>-|12|TRBV30|-|TRBJ2-1
CAFPRGGNEQFF
TGTGCCTTTCCAAGGGGAGGAAATGAGCAGTTCTTC
>TRBD1|14|TRBV28|-|TRBJ1-1
CASSVRTGGTEAFF
TGTGCCAGCAGTGTCAGGACAGGGGGGACTGAAGCTTTCTTT
>-|17|TRBV4-1|once|TRBJ1-2
CASSQEWRDGANYGYTF
TGCGCCAGCAGCCAAGAGTGGAGGGACGGGGCTAACTATGGCTACACCTTC